The 30 T cell receptor beta chains given below trace back to one sample, sequenced in a study of PD-1 blockade in classical Hodgkin lymphoma. Method: immunoSEQ multiplex PCR; TCRdb's copy keeps in-frame clones and lacks some. The sample carries about 46,000 clones, about 75% recorded once. The time point was: cycle 4 day 1 (C4D1), after less than 7 weeks of nivolumab. All patients experienced relapse after autologous stem cell transplantation, and brentuximab vedotin exposure was variable. Specimen: peripheral blood mononuclear cells (PBMCs), collected before the fourth cycle of nivolumab. The receptors derive from a human donor with classical Hodgkin lymphoma.

This sequence joins TRBV7-2 and TRBJ1-5; weak D call: TRBD1 (5 bases). Trimming pared 1 base from V and 1 base from J, leaving 14 bases between. CDR3 length: 17 amino acids. Germline CDR1 is SGHTA and CDR2 is FQGNSA. This CDR3 is CASSLGMGEGSNQPQHF. Written as DNA, the CDR3 is TGTGCCAGCAGCTTAGGAATGGGGGAGGGGAGCAATCAGCCCCAGCATTTT.

The chain couples TRBV5-1 to TRBJ1-1, with D uncertain. This CDR3 contains 13 residues. The germline CDR1 and CDR2 sequences are SGHRS and YFSETQ. Between the trimmed V and J ends, which lost 4 bases and 0 bases, there was a span of 7 bases. Here the CDR3 reads CASSLMMNTEAFF. The CDR3 nucleotides are TGCGCCAGCAGCCTCATGATGAACACTGAAGCTTTCTTT.

The chain recombines TRBV7-2 with TRBJ2-1; tentatively, D is TRBD1 (6 bases). The CDR3 contains 12 residues. V was shortened by 3 bases and J by 8 bases, with 8 bases between the two germline ends. Germline V gives CDR1 SGHTA, CDR2 FQGNSA. The CDR3 sequence is CASSFRGHEQFF. The CDR3 bases are TGTGCCAGCAGCTTCAGGGGCCATGAGCAGTTCTTC.

CDR3: CATSRDRNEQFF. Here the CDR3 DNA reads TGTGCCACCAGCAGAGATCGCAATGAGCAGTTCTTC. The rearrangement uses TRBV15 and TRBJ2-1; D gene ambiguous. The CDR3 has 12 amino acids. Germline CDR1 is LNHNV and CDR2 is YYDKDF (reference sequence). Trimming took off 0 bases at V and 6 bases at J, with 3 bases between the two ends.

This chain connects TRBV28 to TRBJ2-7; D is possibly TRBD2 (5 bases). The V end was cut by 0 bases, the J end by 5 bases, with 11 bases between. Germline V gives CDR1 MDHEN, CDR2 SYDVKM. This CDR3 region has 14 residues. The CDR3 sequence is CASSLWPAENEQYF. The CDR3, as DNA: TGTGCCAGCAGTTTATGGCCAGCGGAAAACGAGCAGTACTTC.

This clone has a handful of counts. The V and J genes are TRBV19 and TRBJ1-2, with TRBD1 matching 7 bases. The germline V gene encodes CDR1 LNHDA and CDR2 SQIVND (reference sequence). V was pared by 2 bases and J by 0 bases, with 12 bases of the junction left unmatched. CDR3 length: 18 residues. The CDR3, as DNA: TGTGCCAGTAGTATATATATAAGGACAGGCGAATCTAACTATGGCTACACCTTC. Protein sequence: CASSIYIRTGESNYGYTF.

J is TRBJ2-1 and V is TRBV27; D gene uncertain. The CDR3 is made up of 11 amino acids. The germline V and J ends were trimmed by 6 bases and 5 bases, with 5 bases remaining between them. The germline CDR1 and CDR2 sequences are MNHEY and SMNVEV (reference sequence). The CDR3 DNA follows: TGTGCCAGCAGCCTTAACAATGAGCAGTTCTTC. Amino acids: CASSLNNEQFF.

This rearrangement joins TRBV4-1 to TRBJ2-5; 9 bases are shared with TRBD2. CDR1 MGHRA and CDR2 YSYEKL come from the germline V gene. V shed 1 base and J 1 base; nucleotides not matched to a gene: 4. The CDR3 is made up of 16 amino acids. In nucleotides, the CDR3 is TGCGCCAGCAGCCAAGGGACTAGCGAGATCCAAGAGACCCAGTACTTC. This sequence encodes CASSQGTSEIQETQYF.

The rearrangement uses TRBV18 and TRBJ2-3; TRBD2 matches at 8 bases. CDR1 is KGHSH, CDR2 LQKENI, per germline. V lost 2 bases and J lost 2; bases outside the gene matches: 9. The CDR3 loop spans 17 amino acids. CDR3 nucleotide sequence: TGTGCCAGCTCACCAGGGGAACTAGCGGAGATCACAGATACGCAGTATTTT. Translated: CASSPGELAEITDTQYF.

V is TRBV19 and J is TRBJ1-2; possibly TRBD1 for D (6 bases). Trimming cost V 3 bases and J 3 bases, with 14 bases left between them. Germline assignment: CDR1 LNHDA and CDR2 SQIVND (reference sequence). CDR3 length: 15 residues. The CDR3 DNA reads as TGTGCCAGTAGTATTCCCAGGGGAGGTTACTATGGCTACACCTTC. Protein product: CASSIPRGGYYGYTF.

The rearrangement uses TRBV27 and TRBJ2-1, with a weak D call TRBD1 (5 bases). This CDR3 has 14 amino acids. Trimming removed 2 bases from V and 8 bases from J, with 13 bases in between. Germline CDR1 is MNHEY and CDR2 is SMNVEV (reference sequence). The CDR3: CASSLRQGGDEQFF. The CDR3 DNA reads as TGTGCCAGCAGTTTAAGGCAGGGTGGGGATGAGCAGTTCTTC.

The chain employs TRBV7-6 and TRBJ2-3; D gene uncertain. CDR1 is SGHVS and CDR2 is FNYEAQ in the germline V gene. The CDR3 has 15 residues. V gave up 1 base and J gave up 6 bases, with 14 bases separating them. The CDR3 DNA reads TGTGCCAGCAGCTTAGGGGGAAGAGTAACCGATACGCAGTATTTT. Translated: CASSLGGRVTDTQYF.

The chain couples TRBV2 to TRBJ1-1; D uncertain. Trimming pared 6 bases from V and 1 base from J, leaving 15 bases between. Germline V gene lookup returns CDR1 SNHLY and CDR2 FYNNEI. CDR3 length equals 15 residues. CDR3 nucleotide sequence: TGTGCCAGCAGAGCGGTCATGGGAAGGAACACTGAAGCTTTCTTT. Translated, it gives CASRAVMGRNTEAFF.

Only one count was recorded for this clone. The CDR3 DNA reads as TGTGCCAGTAGTATCCGGGGGAGGAACACTGAAGCTTTCTTT. Protein product: CASSIRGRNTEAFF. The gene calls are TRBV19 and TRBJ1-1, with D perhaps TRBD1 (5 bases). V lost 3 bases to trimming and J lost 1 base, with 9 bases between them. Germline loops: CDR1 LNHDA, CDR2 SQIVND (reference sequence). The CDR3 is 14 residues long.

The CDR3 bases are TGTGCCAGCAGCATTGGGCCCTTCCCCGACGAGCAGTACTTC. Protein sequence: CASSIGPFPDEQYF. The rearrangement joins TRBV7-8 to TRBJ2-7, with D unclear. Germline lookup yields CDR1 SGHVS and CDR2 FQNEAQ. V lost 5 bases and J 5 bases, leaving 16 bases between the germline ends. The CDR3 spans 14 residues.

V and J are TRBV7-2 and TRBJ2-7; D remains ambiguous. CDR3 length: 13 amino acids. The germline V and J ends were trimmed by 3 bases and 3 bases, with 9 bases remaining between them. Germline V gene sequence: CDR1 SGHTA, CDR2 FQGNSA. In nucleotides, the CDR3 is TGTGCCAGCAGCTTGGGCATCTACTACGAGCAGTACTTC. It specifies CASSLGIYYEQYF.

The V and J genes are TRBV4-3 and TRBJ2-7; D may be TRBD2 (7 bases). Germline values: CDR1 LGHNA, CDR2 YSLEER. This CDR3 is 17 amino acids long. V was pared by 0 bases and J by 3 bases, with 18 bases between. CDR3 sequence (DNA): TGCGCCAGCAGCCAAGAGGTGGAGGGGGGGGCCCGCTACGAGCAGTACTTC. This sequence encodes CASSQEVEGGARYEQYF.

This clone was counted at least ten times. The chain joins TRBV5-1 to TRBJ1-2; TRBD1 agrees at 11 bases. There are 15 residues in the CDR3. V was pared by 0 bases and J by 8 bases, with 6 bases of the junction left unmatched. Germline V gives CDR1 SGHRS, CDR2 YFSETQ. CDR3 loop: CASSLAAGQGDGYTF. As DNA, the CDR3 is TGCGCCAGCAGCTTGGCCGCGGGACAGGGGGACGGCTACACCTTC.

The chain employs TRBV9 and TRBJ2-7; TRBD1 aligns across 9 bases. Germline CDR1 SGDLS, CDR2 YYNGEE. After removal of 4 bases from V and 2 bases from J, the junction contained 4 bases not matched to a gene. The CDR3 totals 14 residues. The CDR3 protein is CASSPWTGAYEQYF. The CDR3 nucleotides read TGTGCCAGCAGCCCATGGACAGGGGCCTACGAGCAGTACTTC.

In its sample, this clone was seen once. This sequence joins TRBV9 and TRBJ2-7; either TRBD1 or TRBD2 may supply D (5 bases each). The V gene's germline CDR1 is SGDLS and CDR2 YYNGEE. The CDR3 sequence is 14 residues long. V was trimmed by 4 bases and J by 0 bases, leaving 11 bases between them. CDR3 sequence: CASSIRGTSYEQYF. Here the CDR3 DNA reads TGTGCCAGCAGCATCAGAGGGACCTCCTACGAGCAGTACTTC.

In nucleotides, the CDR3 is TGTGCCAGTAGGAACCTAGCGGGAGGGCCCTACGAGCAGTACTTC. Translated: CASRNLAGGPYEQYF. The chain links TRBV19 to TRBJ2-7; the match to TRBD2 covers 12 bases. The CDR3 contains 15 residues. V was clipped by 6 bases and J by 2 bases; unmatched bases: 5. Germline lookup yields CDR1 LNHDA and CDR2 SQIVND (reference sequence).

The chain has TRBV19 and TRBJ1-3; 9 bases agree with TRBD1. There are 19 residues in the CDR3. V was clipped by 5 bases and J by 0 bases; unmatched bases: 14. Germline V gene data show CDR1 as LNHDA and CDR2 as SQIVND (reference sequence). The chain's CDR3 is CASSHRDRARTDSGNTIYF. CDR3 nucleotide sequence: TGTGCCAGTAGTCACCGGGACAGGGCCCGTACGGACTCTGGAAACACCATATATTTT.

The CDR3 protein is CASSQLVWTSPSVGSYNEQFF. CDR3 nucleotide sequence: TGTGCCAGCAGCCAACTCGTCTGGACTTCACCGTCGGTCGGCTCCTACAATGAGCAGTTCTTC. The genes are TRBV14 and TRBJ2-1; a possible D gene is TRBD2 (5 bases). V lost 2 bases and J 0 bases, leaving 26 bases between the germline ends. Germline V gene lookup returns CDR1 SGHDN and CDR2 FVKESK. The CDR3 covers 21 residues.

The chain uses TRBV9 and TRBJ2-2; either TRBD1 or TRBD2 may supply D (5 bases each). From germline, CDR1 is SGDLS and CDR2 YYNGEE. CDR3 size: 16 residues. V dropped 2 bases and J dropped 4 bases, with 15 bases sitting between them. The CDR3 sequence: CASSVGPPRSTGELFF. The DNA of the CDR3 is TGTGCCAGCAGCGTGGGACCTCCGCGGAGCACCGGGGAGCTGTTTTTT. Full variable domain (outside the CDR3, taken from reference TRBV9 and TRBJ2-2): DSGVTQTPKHLITATGQRVTLRCSPRSGDLSVYWYQQSLDQGLQFLIQYYNGEERAKGNILERFSAQQFPDLHSELNLSSLELGDSALYFCASSVGPPRSTGELFFGEGSRLTVL.

The V call is TRBV4-1, the J call TRBJ2-1; tentatively, D is TRBD2 (6 bases). The V and J ends lost 1 base and 0 bases respectively, with 10 bases between them. The CDR3 sequence is 16 residues long. Germline assignment: CDR1 MGHRA and CDR2 YSYEKL. CDR3 residues: CASSQALGSSYNEQFF. In DNA form, the CDR3 reads TGCGCCAGCAGCCAAGCGCTCGGGAGCTCCTACAATGAGCAGTTCTTC.

This clone was found once. The rearrangement uses TRBV9 and TRBJ2-3; D gene ambiguous. There are 11 residues in the CDR3. Trimming stripped 0 bases from V and 5 bases from J, with 1 base between. Germline CDR1 and CDR2: SGDLS and YYNGEE. CDR3 amino acids: CASSVEDTQYF. CDR3 sequence (DNA): TGTGCCAGCAGCGTAGAAGATACGCAGTATTTT. Supplemented by reference TRBV9 and TRBJ2-3, the full variable domain reads DSGVTQTPKHLITATGQRVTLRCSPRSGDLSVYWYQQSLDQGLQFLIQYYNGEERAKGNILERFSAQQFPDLHSELNLSSLELGDSALYFCASSVEDTQYFGPGTRLTVL.

The genes are TRBV25-1 and TRBJ2-2; 10 bases are shared with TRBD1. V shed 8 bases and J 2 bases; nucleotides not matched to a gene: 8. Germline V gene data show CDR1 as MGHDK and CDR2 as SYGVNS. CDR3 length: 16 residues. CDR3 sequence (DNA): TGTGCCAGCGGGGACAGGGGACGGGTTAACACCGGGGAGCTGTTTTTT. It codes for CASGDRGRVNTGELFF.

In this sample, this clone turned up a few times. J is TRBJ1-3 and V is TRBV7-2; D remains ambiguous. Trimming took off 6 bases at V and 4 bases at J, with 13 bases between the two ends. Germline-derived CDR1 and CDR2 are SGHTA and FQGNSA. CDR3 length: 14 residues. CDR3 bases: TGTGCCAGCAGTCCCTGGCCGGAGGGAAACACCATATATTTT. This encodes CASSPWPEGNTIYF.

This chain uses TRBV5-4 with TRBJ1-1; no firm D call. CDR3 length: 13 amino acids. Trimming stripped 0 bases from V and 4 bases from J, with 7 bases between. Germline values: CDR1 SGHNT, CDR2 YYREEE (reference sequence). CDR3 loop: CASSLVGSTEAFF. Here the CDR3 DNA reads TGTGCCAGCAGCTTGGTTGGGAGCACTGAAGCTTTCTTT.

The J gene is TRBJ1-5, the V gene TRBV15; TRBD1 aligns across 9 bases. The CDR3 sequence is 15 residues long. Looked up from germline, CDR1 is LNHNV and CDR2 is YYDKDF (reference sequence). The V gene end was trimmed by 5 bases and the J gene end by 2 bases; junction bases not matched to a gene: 4. The CDR3 sequence: CATSGDRVGNQPQHF. The CDR3 region has the DNA TGTGCCACCAGCGGGGACAGGGTGGGCAATCAGCCCCAGCATTTT.